This TCR beta chain was retrieved from a study of blood T cell repertoires in COVID-19. Study-level background: The analysed material was cDNA or gDNA that came from T cells, B-cell-depleted T cells, or PBMCs.

Recovery among Cohort 3 donors was established by two negative PCRs, clearance, or symptom resolution. The V gene's germline CDR1 is SGHDT and CDR2 YYEEEE. Trimming left V 0 bases short and J 3 bases short, with 17 bases between. This CDR3 spans 17 amino acids. Per the study methods: From reference gene primer amplification, estimates of nucleated cell counts were derived. Assay: immunoSEQ multiplex PCR; the TCRdb copy retains only in-frame clones and omits some. That table furnishes V, J and clone size, whereas the DNA furnished D and trimming. The sample holds 160,000 or so clones, more than 70% seen once.

The receptor comes from a middle-aged man who had recovered from COVID-19. The V gene is TRBV5-6, the J gene TRBJ2-3; D might be TRBD2 (5 bases). Sample: PBMCs or T cells enriched from blood (not recorded which). The CDR3 region is CASSLAIGAEATDTQYF. The CDR3 DNA sequence: TGTGCCAGCAGCTTGGCCATTGGCGCGGAGGCGACAGATACGCAGTATTTT.